The clone carrying this TCR beta chain was seen a single time. The data were obtained in a study of CD8 T cells in Susac syndrome. Germline trimming cut 6 bases from V and 2 bases from J; bases unmatched to any gene: 10. From germline, CDR1 is LGHNA and CDR2 YNFKEQ. The CDR3 length is 17 residues. TEMRA cells were FACS-enriched and CD8+ and CD4+ T cells negatively isolated. A quantity of roughly 0.5 to 1 ug RNA underwent reverse transcription using random hexamers. Amplification of the TCR beta CDR3 was carried out by immunoSEQ multiplex PCR, which spanned a total of 54 Vbeta and 13 Jbeta segments. TCRdb ran MiXCR on the immunoSEQ multiplex PCR reads and lists one entry per CDR3 protein. Among some 300,000 distinct CDR3 sequences listed, about 89% were seen once.

The sequenced material came from CD8+ T cells from PBMCs. The chain joins TRBV4-2 to TRBJ2-3; 11 nucleotides align to TRBD1. The clonotype was recovered from a human donor with multiple sclerosis. The CDR3 DNA reads TGTGCCAGCAGGGGGACAGGGGGTACGGATGACACAGATACGCAGTATTTT. Its protein is CASRGTGGTDDTDTQYF.